The T cell receptor beta chain described here comes from a study of blood T cell repertoires in COVID-19. Overall study: COVID-19 samples, acute and convalescent, were from the United States, Italy and Spain.

The ends were cut back, 3 bases at V and 7 bases at J, with 12 bases in the middle. CDR3 length: 14 amino acids. Germline V gene lookup returns CDR1 SNHLY and CDR2 FYNNEI. Only a few counts were recorded for this clone. Profiling relied on immunoSEQ multiplex PCR, and the TCRdb table lists in-frame clones only, not all of them. The table has under 250,000 clones, approximately 80% seen once. V is TRBV2 and J is TRBJ1-4; maybe TRBD1 (5 bases). Sequenced material: peripheral blood. The clonotype comes from a man in his forties with acute or convalescent COVID-19. The CDR3 protein is CASSETAKGEKLFF. The CDR3 nucleotides are TGTGCCAGCAGTGAGACAGCGAAGGGTGAAAAACTGTTTTTT.